A selection of T cell receptor beta chains follows, all from one sample in a study of control samples from healthy donors and cancer patients. The data were produced by immunoSEQ multiplex PCR, yet TCRdb's version contains in-frame clones alone and is incomplete. The table has approximately 100,000 clones, approximately 86% seen once. The source material was blood. All receptors come from a man under 40 in good health. Each CDR3 is given with its conserved first and last residue. A D gene is named only where the DNA matches it firmly. Expanded clones are given a class, and other clones once, few, many or no size at all.

v_gene,d_gene,j_gene,abundance,CDR3nt,CDR3aa
TRBV7-9,TRBD2,TRBJ2-2,.,TGTGCCAGCAGCGAACTCACTAGCGGGAGAATCGGGGAGCTGTTTTTT,CASSELTSGRIGELFF
TRBV19,.,TRBJ1-1,.,TGTGCCAGTAGTCGCGGTTTGAACACTGAAGCTTTCTTT,CASSRGLNTEAFF
TRBV29-1,TRBD2,TRBJ2-1,.,TGCAGCGTTCGACTAGCGGGAGTTGTTGAGCAGTTCTTC,CSVRLAGVVEQFF
TRBV11-3,TRBD1,TRBJ2-7,.,TGTGCCAGCAGCTTGAGGGGGCAGTCCTACGAGCAGTACTTC,CASSLRGQSYEQYF
TRBV7-9,.,TRBJ2-7,once,TGTGCCAGCAGCCCCCAAAGCGGCGAGCAGTACTTC,CASSPQSGEQYF
TRBV12-5,.,TRBJ1-1,.,TGTGCTAGTGGTTTGAACGGGGTGAGGAACACTGAAGCTTTCTTT,CASGLNGVRNTEAFF
TRBV7-3,.,TRBJ2-1,.,TGTGCCAGCAGCGTCCTGGCCGGGACTGTGTACAATGAGCAGTTCTTC,CASSVLAGTVYNEQFF
TRBV27,.,TRBJ2-7,medium-sized,TGTGCCAGCAGTTTACTATCCGCGGGCGGGGGCGGGAGCTACGAGCAGTACTTC,CASSLLSAGGGGSYEQYF
TRBV7-2,TRBD2,TRBJ2-1,.,TGTGCCAGCAGCTCTAGCGGGAGGGCGGGTAATGAGCAGTTCTTC,CASSSSGRAGNEQFF
TRBV5-4,.,TRBJ1-2,.,TGTGCCAGCAGCTCAGGATTTGGTGGCTACACCTTC,CASSSGFGGYTF
TRBV18,.,TRBJ1-6,.,TGTGCCAGCTCATTGAATAATTCACCCCTCCACTTT,CASSLNNSPLHF
TRBV15,TRBD1,TRBJ1-5,few,TGTGCCACCAGCAGTTTAAGGCGGACAGGGGAACAGCCCCAGCATTTT,CATSSLRRTGEQPQHF
TRBV29-1,.,TRBJ2-1,.,TGCAGCGTTGAGGCGATGCAGAGCTCCTACAATGAGCAGTTCTTC,CSVEAMQSSYNEQFF
TRBV6-5,.,TRBJ1-2,.,TGTGCCAGCAGTTCCGAGCGGGGGGACGGCTACACCTTC,CASSSERGDGYTF
TRBV6-1,.,TRBJ2-6,once,TGTGCCAGCAGTGAACAGGGCTCTGGGGCCAACGTCCTGACTTTC,CASSEQGSGANVLTF
TRBV19,.,TRBJ2-7,.,TGTGCCAGTAGTATATTGGCAGGGAGCTTCTACGAGCAGTACTTC,CASSILAGSFYEQYF
TRBV10-1,.,TRBJ2-7,.,TGCGCCAGGTGCGAGTACGAGCAGTACTTC,CARCEYEQYF
TRBV5-1,.,TRBJ2-7,.,TGCGCCAGCGGGACCCTCTCTCCCTACGAGCAGTACTTC,CASGTLSPYEQYF
TRBV7-9,.,TRBJ1-6,.,TGTGCCAGCAGAAGAACGGGGGATTCACCCCTCCACTTT,CASRRTGDSPLHF
TRBV7-3,TRBD2,TRBJ2-1,.,TGTGCCAGCAGCTCGGCGGGACTAGCGGGAGATGAGCAGTTCTTC,CASSSAGLAGDEQFF
TRBV30,.,TRBJ2-7,.,TGTGCCTGGGGTATATCCTACGAGCAGTACTTC,CAWGISYEQYF
TRBV19,.,TRBJ1-2,.,TGTGCCAGTAGCCCCCAGGTGAGGGGGTTGTACTATGGCTACACCTTC,CASSPQVRGLYYGYTF
TRBV6-5,.,TRBJ2-3,.,TGTGCCAGCAGGGAGGCGGGTTCCACAGATACGCAGTATTTT,CASREAGSTDTQYF
TRBV19,TRBD2,TRBJ2-1,.,TGTGCCAGTAGTATAGTACGGGGGAGGGCCGCAGGTGAGCAGTTCTTC,CASSIVRGRAAGEQFF
TRBV27,.,TRBJ2-7,.,TGTGCCAGCAGTTTATACGACGGTGGCTCCTACGAGCAGTACTTC,CASSLYDGGSYEQYF
TRBV25-1,TRBD1,TRBJ2-5,.,TGTGCCAGCAGTGATTTGGGGGACAGCCAAGAGACCCAGTACTTC,CASSDLGDSQETQYF
TRBV30,.,TRBJ2-1,.,TGTGCCTGGGATCTTGGGTCGGGCGATGAGCAGTTCTTC,CAWDLGSGDEQFF
TRBV5-5,.,TRBJ2-7,.,TGTGCCAGCAGCCCCTCAACACCGGGAAGGGGATACGAGCAGTACTTC,CASSPSTPGRGYEQYF
TRBV28,.,TRBJ1-1,.,TGTGCCAGCAGGACGCAGGGGCGAGGGAACCCTGAAGCTTTCTTT,CASRTQGRGNPEAFF
TRBV2,TRBD2,TRBJ2-3,few,TGTGCCAGCAGTGAAGGCGCGGGAGGGCGGTATACGCAGTATTTT,CASSEGAGGRYTQYF
TRBV6-1,TRBD2,TRBJ2-1,.,TGTGCCACGGGAGGGCCAACCTATGAGCAGTTCTTC,CATGGPTYEQFF
TRBV28,.,TRBJ2-4,.,TGTGCCAGCAGTTTATCCCCCGGACTAGCCAAAAACATTCAGTACTTC,CASSLSPGLAKNIQYF
TRBV5-4,.,TRBJ2-3,.,TGTGCCAGCAGCTCGGACAGCTACACAGATACGCAGTATTTT,CASSSDSYTDTQYF
TRBV11-3,.,TRBJ2-3,.,TGTGCCAGCAGCTTAGACAGTGCGAGCGCCCAAACAGATACGCAGTATTTT,CASSLDSASAQTDTQYF
TRBV5-1,.,TRBJ2-5,.,TGCGCCAGCAGCTTGGCTTCAGGTCAAGAGACCCAGTACTTC,CASSLASGQETQYF
TRBV5-1,TRBD1,TRBJ1-4,.,TGCGCCAGCAGCGGGGGACAGGGCTATAATGAAAAACTGTTTTTT,CASSGGQGYNEKLFF
TRBV2,.,TRBJ2-5,.,TGTGCCAGCATTTCTGGCACGGAAACCCAAGAGACCCAGTACTTC,CASISGTETQETQYF
TRBV18,.,TRBJ2-7,.,TGTGCCAGCTCACCACGGCAAGCGGGCACCTACGAGCAGTACTTC,CASSPRQAGTYEQYF
TRBV7-2,.,TRBJ2-3,.,TGTGCCAGCAGCTTAGCGGCCTTGACTAGTCCCTCAGATACGCAGTATTTT,CASSLAALTSPSDTQYF
TRBV6-5,.,TRBJ2-1,.,TGTGCCAGCAGCGCACCCTGGGGGGACGAGCAGTTCTTC,CASSAPWGDEQFF
TRBV28,.,TRBJ1-5,.,TGTGCCAGCACCGACAAGGAGCGGTTTAGCAATCAGCCCCAGCATTTT,CASTDKERFSNQPQHF
TRBV2,.,TRBJ2-5,.,TGTGCCAGCAGTGAGCAGGGGTTCCAAGAGACCCAGTACTTC,CASSEQGFQETQYF
TRBV1,.,TRBJ2-1,.,TGCACCAGCAGCCAATGTAAAAGTGTGAGCGGTTTCTGCAATGAGCAGTTCTTC,CTSSQCKSVSGFCNEQFF